The T cell receptor beta chain described here comes from a study of cytomegalovirus exposure and HLA in healthy donors. Study-level background: A subsequent analysis stated that the roughly 120 validation repertoires were run on the same platform as the roughly 620 first-cohort repertoires.

Turning to this clone: The antigen is unknown.

Germline values: CDR1 SQVTM, CDR2 ANQGSEA. V gave up 0 bases and J gave up 8 bases, with 13 bases separating them. The CDR3 consists of 13 residues. Sequenced by immunoSEQ multiplex PCR; TCRdb stores in-frame clones only, minus some. The sample lists about 190,000 clones, 84% occurring once. General study results and limits: Many donors shared some public TCRs, even though most TCR sequences were rare. Cytomegalovirus association was listed for roughly 160 TCR beta chains. In a later analysis, first-cohort TCR clusters were found to tend to co-occur in the 120 validation repertoires.

Material for sequencing was PBMCs. This clonotype was obtained from a man aged 18 to 30 in good health and CMV-seropositive. The rearrangement uses TRBV29-1 and TRBJ1-2; D not certain. In nucleotides, the CDR3 is TGCAGCGTTGAAGATCCTATCCAGGCGGGCTACACCTTC. Protein product: CSVEDPIQAGYTF.